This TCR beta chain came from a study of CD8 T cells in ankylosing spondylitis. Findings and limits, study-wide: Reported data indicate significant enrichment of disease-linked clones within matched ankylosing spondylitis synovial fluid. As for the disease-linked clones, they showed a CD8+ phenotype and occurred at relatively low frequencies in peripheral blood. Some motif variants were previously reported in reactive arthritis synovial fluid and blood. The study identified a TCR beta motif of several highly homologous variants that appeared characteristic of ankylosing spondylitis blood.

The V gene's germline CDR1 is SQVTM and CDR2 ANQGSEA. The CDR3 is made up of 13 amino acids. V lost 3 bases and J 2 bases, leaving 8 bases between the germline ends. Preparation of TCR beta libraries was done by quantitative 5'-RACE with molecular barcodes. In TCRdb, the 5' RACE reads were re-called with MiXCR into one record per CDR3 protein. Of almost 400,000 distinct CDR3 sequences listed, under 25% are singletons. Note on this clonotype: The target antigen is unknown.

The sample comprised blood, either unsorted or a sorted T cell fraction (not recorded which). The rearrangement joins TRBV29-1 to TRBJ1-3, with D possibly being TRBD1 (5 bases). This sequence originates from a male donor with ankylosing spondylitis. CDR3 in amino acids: CSVEGQPGNTIYF. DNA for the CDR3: TGCAGCGTTGAGGGGCAGCCTGGAAACACCATATATTTT.